Included here is one T cell receptor beta chain sequence, with context. Germline values: CDR1 LNHDA, CDR2 SQIVND (reference sequence). V was shortened by 2 bases and J by 0 bases, with 23 bases between the two germline ends. CDR3 length equals 20 residues. This PCR relied on a set of 60 Vbeta primers and 13 Jbeta primers. The protocol was immunoSEQ multiplex PCR, while the TCRdb copy is restricted to in-frame clones and leaves out a portion. The repertoire consists of roughly 200,000 clones, with about 80% occurring once and the leading ten covering 0.6% to 0.7%. These data come from a study of cytomegalovirus exposure and HLA in healthy donors. About the research overall: Early on, a data release was issued that held 80 million or so unique TCRs from HLA-typed donors.

The sequence came from a boy between 10 and 17 years old in good health and CMV-seronegative. Sample: PBMCs. The chain uses TRBV19 and TRBJ1-5; D possibly corresponds to TRBD1 (6 bases). The CDR3 region is CASSITVRGAGVNSNQPQHF. CDR3 DNA: TGTGCCAGTAGTATAACCGTCCGTGGGGCAGGGGTTAATAGCAATCAGCCCCAGCATTTT.